The 13 T cell receptor beta chains below were found in one sample sequenced in a study of cytomegalovirus exposure and HLA in healthy donors. The PCR used 60 Vbeta and 13 Jbeta primers. The assay was immunoSEQ multiplex PCR, and TCRdb's table has in-frame clones only and misses some. The table includes around 130,000 clones, over 8.5% detected once. The sequenced material came from PBMCs. The receptors stem from a woman aged 40 to 55 in good health and CMV-seropositive.

This clone has just a few counts. The rearrangement joins TRBV2 to TRBJ1-6; possible D gene TRBD1, 6 bases. Germline V gene lookup returns CDR1 SNHLY and CDR2 FYNNEI. Trimming shortened V by 4 bases and J by 10 bases, and 17 bases separated the two germline ends. The CDR3 covers 15 residues. The CDR3 sequence is CASSGVDSVGSPLHF. The CDR3 nucleotides are TGTGCCAGCAGTGGGGTGGACAGCGTTGGGTCACCCCTCCACTTT.

The J gene is TRBJ2-7, the V gene TRBV27; 8 positions match TRBD2. The CDR3 extends over 15 amino acids. The trim removed 1 base at V and 3 bases at J, leaving 5 bases unmatched. The germline V gene encodes CDR1 MNHEY and CDR2 SMNVEV (reference sequence). The chain's CDR3 is CASSLYSGAIYEQYF. In nucleotides, the CDR3 is TGTGCCAGCAGTTTATATAGCGGGGCAATCTACGAGCAGTACTTC.

The chain carries TRBV6-6 and TRBJ2-7; D possibly corresponds to TRBD1 (5 bases). CDR1 is MNHNY and CDR2 is SVGAGI in the germline V gene (reference sequence). CDR3 length: 15 residues. Trimming shortened V by 0 bases and J by 3 bases, and 12 bases separated the two germline ends. CDR3 sequence: CASSYSVRQGYEQYF. The CDR3 region has the DNA TGTGCCAGCAGTTACTCGGTTCGGCAGGGCTACGAGCAGTACTTC.

This clone was seen more than once but under ten times. This chain links TRBV23-1 with TRBJ2-2, with 12 bases aligning to TRBD2. TRBV23-1 is marked as an open reading frame, function uncertain. The J segment lost 5 bases and the V segment lost 2 bases, leaving 9 bases of the junction unmatched. The CDR3 is 18 amino acids. This CDR3 reads CASSQRKLAGGRTGELFF. The CDR3 DNA is TGCGCCAGCAGTCAAAGGAAACTAGCGGGGGGTCGGACCGGGGAGCTGTTTTTT.

This chain connects TRBV27 to TRBJ2-3; 7 positions agree with TRBD1. Germline V gene lookup returns CDR1 MNHEY and CDR2 SMNVEV (reference sequence). The CDR3 sequence is 14 residues long. Trimming took 7 bases from V and 1 from J; bases not matched to a gene: 5. CDR3 coding DNA: TGTGCCAGCAAGGGACAGTCCCGCACAGATACGCAGTATTTT. Residues: CASKGQSRTDTQYF.

The genes are TRBV4-1 and TRBJ2-2; 7 nucleotides align to TRBD2. The V gene end was trimmed by 0 bases and the J gene end by 0 bases; junction bases not matched to a gene: 4. From germline, CDR1 is MGHRA and CDR2 YSYEKL. The CDR3 sequence is 17 residues long. CDR3 in DNA: TGCGCCAGCAGCCAAGAAGGCCTAGCGGCGAACACCGGGGAGCTGTTTTTT. It specifies CASSQEGLAANTGELFF.

The chain couples TRBV9 to TRBJ2-7; 8 bases align to TRBD1. The length of the CDR3 is 14 residues. The germline V gene has CDR1 SGDLS and CDR2 YYNGEE. The V segment lost 3 bases and the J segment 3 bases; nucleotides outside the gene matches: 5. CDR3 coding DNA: TGTGCCAGCAGCGAGGGGGACAGGAGCTACGAGCAGTACTTC. It codes for CASSEGDRSYEQYF.

This chain joins TRBV5-1 and TRBJ1-1; weak D call: TRBD1 (6 bases). With 3 bases removed from V and 5 bases from J, the gap between germline ends came to 14 bases. The CDR3 runs 14 residues. Germline V lookup: CDR1 SGHRS, CDR2 YFSETQ. The CDR3 DNA reads as TGCGCCAGCAGCTCACTGAACAGGGAGACTGAAGCTTTCTTT. Translating it yields CASSSLNRETEAFF.

The V call is TRBV9, the J call TRBJ1-1, with D maybe TRBD1 (6 bases). The V gene lost 0 bases and the J gene lost 3 bases, with 9 bases spanning the gap. The CDR3 is 14 amino acids. The germline V gene has CDR1 SGDLS and CDR2 YYNGEE. The CDR3 spells CASSVGWTDTEAFF. The CDR3 DNA follows: TGTGCCAGCAGCGTAGGTTGGACAGACACTGAAGCTTTCTTT.

The sample holds a few counts of this clone. The chain links TRBV18 to TRBJ1-2; 7 nucleotides line up with TRBD1. Unmatched junction bases numbered 1, after V lost 4 bases and J lost 2 bases. Germline CDR1 reads KGHSH; CDR2 reads LQKENI. This CDR3 has 13 amino acids. The CDR3 loop reads CASSQDRNYGYTF. The CDR3 bases are TGTGCCAGCTCACAGGACAGGAACTATGGCTACACCTTC.

This clone was seen only a few times. V usage is TRBV10-3 and J usage is TRBJ1-1, with TRBD1 matching over 8 bases. After removal of 5 bases from V and 4 bases from J, the junction contained 3 bases not matched to a gene. CDR3 size: 13 residues. CDR1 is ENHRY and CDR2 is SYGVKD in the germline V gene. The CDR3 is CAISTGGGTEAFF. CDR3 DNA: TGTGCCATCAGTACAGGGGGAGGCACTGAAGCTTTCTTT.

The chain carries TRBV5-1 and TRBJ2-7; TRBD2 aligns across 13 bases. Per germline, CDR1 SGHRS and CDR2 YFSETQ. The V and J ends lost 4 bases and 7 bases, in that order; junction bases with no gene match: 8. This CDR3 region has 15 residues. The CDR3 DNA follows: TGCGCCAGCAGCGAACGGACTAGCGGGGGACGGGAGCAGTACTTC. This codes for CASSERTSGGREQYF.

This sequence joins TRBV7-7 and TRBJ1-1; D call uncertain. The CDR3 runs 13 residues. V was pared by 3 bases and J by 4 bases, with 9 bases between. Germline values: CDR1 SSHAT, CDR2 FNYEAQ (reference sequence). The CDR3 sequence is CASSLGEGTEAFF. As DNA, the CDR3 is TGTGCCAGCAGCTTGGGTGAGGGCACTGAAGCTTTCTTT. The whole variable domain, filled in from reference TRBV7-7 and TRBJ1-1, reads GAGVSQSPRYKVTKRGQDVTLRCDPISSHATLYWYQQALGQGPEFLTYFNYEAQPDKSGLPSDRFSAERPEGSISTLTIQRTEQRDSAMYRCASSLGEGTEAFFGQGTRLTVV.